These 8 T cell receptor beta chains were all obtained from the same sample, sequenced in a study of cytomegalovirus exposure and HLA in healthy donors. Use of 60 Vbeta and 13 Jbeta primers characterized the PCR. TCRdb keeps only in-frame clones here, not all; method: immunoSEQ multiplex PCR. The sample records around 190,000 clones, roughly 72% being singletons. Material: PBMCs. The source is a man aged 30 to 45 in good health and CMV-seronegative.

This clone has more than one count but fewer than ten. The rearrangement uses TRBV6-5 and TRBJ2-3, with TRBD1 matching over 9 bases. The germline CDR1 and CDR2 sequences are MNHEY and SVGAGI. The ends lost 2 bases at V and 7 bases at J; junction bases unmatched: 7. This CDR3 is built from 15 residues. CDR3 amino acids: CASSYLTGGANTQYF. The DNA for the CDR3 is TGTGCCAGCAGTTACCTAACAGGGGGCGCGAATACGCAGTATTTT.

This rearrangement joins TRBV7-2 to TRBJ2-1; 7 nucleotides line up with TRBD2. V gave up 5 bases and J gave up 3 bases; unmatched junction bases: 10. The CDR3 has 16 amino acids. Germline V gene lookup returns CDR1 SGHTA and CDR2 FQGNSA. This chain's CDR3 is CASSGRTQRGYNEQFF. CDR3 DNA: TGTGCCAGCAGCGGACGCACCCAGCGGGGCTACAATGAGCAGTTCTTC.

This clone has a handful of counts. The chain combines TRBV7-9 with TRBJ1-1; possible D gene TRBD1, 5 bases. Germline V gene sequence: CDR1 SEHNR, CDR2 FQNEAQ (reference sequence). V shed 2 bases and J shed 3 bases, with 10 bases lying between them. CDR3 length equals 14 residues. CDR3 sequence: CASSLIKTDTEAFF. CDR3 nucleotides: TGTGCCAGCAGCTTAATTAAGACAGACACTGAAGCTTTCTTT.

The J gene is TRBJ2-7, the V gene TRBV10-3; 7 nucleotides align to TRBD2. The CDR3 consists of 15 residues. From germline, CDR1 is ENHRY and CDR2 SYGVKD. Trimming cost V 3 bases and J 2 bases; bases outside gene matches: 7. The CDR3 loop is CAISDFSGTTYEQYF. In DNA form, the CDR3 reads TGTGCCATCAGTGACTTTTCCGGGACTACCTACGAGCAGTACTTC.

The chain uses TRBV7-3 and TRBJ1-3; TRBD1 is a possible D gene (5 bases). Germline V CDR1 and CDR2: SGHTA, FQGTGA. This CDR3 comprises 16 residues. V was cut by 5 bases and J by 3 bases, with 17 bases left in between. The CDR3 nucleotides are TGTGCCAGCAGCACACCGGGACCGGGAGGTGGAAACACCATATATTTT. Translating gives CASSTPGPGGGNTIYF.

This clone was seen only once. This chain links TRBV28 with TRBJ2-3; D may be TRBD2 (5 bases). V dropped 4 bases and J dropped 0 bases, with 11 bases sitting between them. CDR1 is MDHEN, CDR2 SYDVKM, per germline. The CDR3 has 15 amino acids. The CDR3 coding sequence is TGTGCCAGCAGTTCGCCTACTAGAAGCACAGATACGCAGTATTTT. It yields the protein CASSSPTRSTDTQYF.

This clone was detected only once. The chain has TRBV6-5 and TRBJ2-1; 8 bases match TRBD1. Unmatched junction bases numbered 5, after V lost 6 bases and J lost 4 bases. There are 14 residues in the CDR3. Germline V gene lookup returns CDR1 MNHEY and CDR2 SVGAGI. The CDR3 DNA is TGTGCCAGCAGAGGGACAGGAGGATACAATGAGCAGTTCTTC. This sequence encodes CASRGTGGYNEQFF.

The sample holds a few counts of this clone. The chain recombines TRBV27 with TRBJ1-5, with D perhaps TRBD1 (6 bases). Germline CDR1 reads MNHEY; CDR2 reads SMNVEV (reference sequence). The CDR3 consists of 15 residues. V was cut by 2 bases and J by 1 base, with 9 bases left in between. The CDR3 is CASSLGTGSNQPQHF. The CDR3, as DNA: TGTGCCAGCAGTTTAGGTACAGGGAGCAATCAGCCCCAGCATTTT.